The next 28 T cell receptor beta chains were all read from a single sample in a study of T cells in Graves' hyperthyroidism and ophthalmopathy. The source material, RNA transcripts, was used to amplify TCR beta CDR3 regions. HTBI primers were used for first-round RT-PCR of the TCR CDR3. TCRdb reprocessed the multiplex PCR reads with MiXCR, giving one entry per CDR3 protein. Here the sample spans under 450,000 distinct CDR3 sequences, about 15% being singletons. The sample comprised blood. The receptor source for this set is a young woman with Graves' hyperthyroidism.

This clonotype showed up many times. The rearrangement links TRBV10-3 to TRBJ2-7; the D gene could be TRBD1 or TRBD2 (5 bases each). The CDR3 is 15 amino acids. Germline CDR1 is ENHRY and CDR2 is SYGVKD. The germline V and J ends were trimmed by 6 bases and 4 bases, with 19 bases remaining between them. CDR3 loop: CAISPGPSEGYEQYF. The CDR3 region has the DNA TGTGCCATCAGCCCAGGACCCTCAGAGGGGTACGAGCAGTACTTC.

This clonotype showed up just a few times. The CDR3 sequence is CASTLAGGADTQYF. The CDR3 DNA reads TGTGCCAGCACCCTAGCGGGGGGAGCAGATACGCAGTATTTT. The V and J genes are TRBV6-1 and TRBJ2-3, with 11 bases identical to TRBD2. The CDR3 runs to 14 residues. Germline CDR1 reads MNHNS; CDR2 reads SASEGT. V shed 7 bases, J shed 4 bases, and the junction held 4 bases outside the gene matches.

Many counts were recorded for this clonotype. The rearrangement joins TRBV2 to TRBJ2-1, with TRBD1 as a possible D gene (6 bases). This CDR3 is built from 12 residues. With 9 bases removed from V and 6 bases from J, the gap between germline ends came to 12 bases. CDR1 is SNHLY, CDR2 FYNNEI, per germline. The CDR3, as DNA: TGTGCCAGTGGGGGCTACGCCAATGAGCAGTTCTTC. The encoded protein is CASGGYANEQFF.

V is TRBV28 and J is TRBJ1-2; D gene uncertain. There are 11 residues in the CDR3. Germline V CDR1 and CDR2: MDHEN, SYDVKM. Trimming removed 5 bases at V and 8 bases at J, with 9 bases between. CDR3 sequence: CASSPEMGYTF. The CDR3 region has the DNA TGTGCCAGCAGTCCGGAGATGGGCTACACCTTC.

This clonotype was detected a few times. As DNA, the CDR3 is TGCAGTGCTAGACCGCTAGCGGGGGGCCCCCGGGAGACCCAGTACTTC. Its translation: CSARPLAGGPRETQYF. This chain connects TRBV20-1 to TRBJ2-5, with TRBD2 matching 11 bases. The CDR3 contains 16 residues. V shed 2 bases, J shed 5 bases, and the junction held 10 bases outside the gene matches. CDR1 and CDR2 from the germline V gene are DFQATT and SNEGSKA (reference sequence).

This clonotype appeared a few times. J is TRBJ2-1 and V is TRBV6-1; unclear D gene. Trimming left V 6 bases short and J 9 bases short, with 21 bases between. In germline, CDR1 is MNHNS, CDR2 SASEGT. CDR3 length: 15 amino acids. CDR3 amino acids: CASRKPGLVSVEQFF. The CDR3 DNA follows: TGTGCCAGCAGAAAACCTGGGCTAGTGTCGGTTGAGCAGTTCTTC.

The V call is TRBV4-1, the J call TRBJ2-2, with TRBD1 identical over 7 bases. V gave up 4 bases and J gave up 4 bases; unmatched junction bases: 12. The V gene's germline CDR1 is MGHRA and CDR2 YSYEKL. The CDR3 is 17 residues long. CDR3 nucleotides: TGCGCCAGCAGCCGAGGAGAGGGGGCTTCGGGCACCGGGGAGCTGTTTTTT. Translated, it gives CASSRGEGASGTGELFF.

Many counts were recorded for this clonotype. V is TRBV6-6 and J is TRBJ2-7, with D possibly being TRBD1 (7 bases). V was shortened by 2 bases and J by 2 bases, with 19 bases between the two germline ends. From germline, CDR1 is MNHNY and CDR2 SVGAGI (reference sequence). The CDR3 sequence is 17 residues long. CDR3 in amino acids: CASSYAGQGEPPYEQYF. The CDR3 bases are TGTGCCAGCAGTTACGCGGGGCAGGGGGAGCCCCCCTACGAGCAGTACTTC.

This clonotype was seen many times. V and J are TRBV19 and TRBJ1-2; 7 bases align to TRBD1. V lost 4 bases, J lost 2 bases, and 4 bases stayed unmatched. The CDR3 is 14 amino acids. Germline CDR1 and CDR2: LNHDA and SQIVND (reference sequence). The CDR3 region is CASSRQGLNYGYTF. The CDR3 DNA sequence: TGTGCCAGTAGTAGACAGGGACTCAACTATGGCTACACCTTC.

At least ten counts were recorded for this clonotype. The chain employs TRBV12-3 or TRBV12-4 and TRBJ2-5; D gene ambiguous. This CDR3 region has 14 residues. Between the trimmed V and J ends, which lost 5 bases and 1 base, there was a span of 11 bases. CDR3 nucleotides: TGTGCCAGCAGTCAATACGGATCCCAAGAGACCCAGTACTTC. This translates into CASSQYGSQETQYF.

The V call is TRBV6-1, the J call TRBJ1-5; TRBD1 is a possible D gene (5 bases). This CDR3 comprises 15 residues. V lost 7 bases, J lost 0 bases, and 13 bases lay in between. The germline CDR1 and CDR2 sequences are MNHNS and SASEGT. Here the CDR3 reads CASTVGTSSNQPQHF. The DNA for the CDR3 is TGTGCCAGCACCGTCGGGACGTCTAGCAATCAGCCCCAGCATTTT.

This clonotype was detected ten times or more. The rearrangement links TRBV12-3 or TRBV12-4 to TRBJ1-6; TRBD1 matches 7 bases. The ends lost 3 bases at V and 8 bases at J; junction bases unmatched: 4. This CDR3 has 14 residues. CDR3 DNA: TGTGCCAGCAGTTTCGGGGACAGATATTCACCCCTCCACTTT. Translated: CASSFGDRYSPLHF.

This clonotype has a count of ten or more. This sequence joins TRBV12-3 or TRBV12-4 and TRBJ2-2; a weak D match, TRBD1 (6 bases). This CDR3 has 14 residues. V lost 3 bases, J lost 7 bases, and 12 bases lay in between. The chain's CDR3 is CASSFQEGGGELFF. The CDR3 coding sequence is TGTGCCAGCAGTTTCCAGGAAGGGGGCGGGGAGCTGTTTTTT.

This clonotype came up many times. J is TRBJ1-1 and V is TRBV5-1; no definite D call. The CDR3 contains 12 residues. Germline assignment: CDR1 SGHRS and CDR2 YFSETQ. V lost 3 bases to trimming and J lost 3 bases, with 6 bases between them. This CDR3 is CASSYEDTEAFF. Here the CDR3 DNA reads TGCGCCAGCAGCTACGAAGACACTGAAGCTTTCTTT.

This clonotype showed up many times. CDR3 residues: CASGLVEAGADNEQFF. Here the CDR3 DNA reads TGTGCTAGTGGTTTGGTAGAGGCGGGAGCTGACAATGAGCAGTTCTTC. The rearrangement joins TRBV12-5 to TRBJ2-1, with 7 positions matching TRBD2. Germline V CDR1 and CDR2: LGHNT, FRNRAP. V shed 0 bases and J 5 bases; nucleotides not matched to a gene: 7. The CDR3 sequence is 16 residues long. The full variable domain, its missing parts supplied by reference TRBV12-5 and TRBJ2-1, is DARVTQTPRHKVTEMGQEVTMRCQPILGHNTVFWYRQTMMQGLELLAYFRNRAPLDDSGMPKDRFSAEMPDATLATLKIQPSEPRDSAVYFCASGLVEAGADNEQFFGPGTRLTVL.

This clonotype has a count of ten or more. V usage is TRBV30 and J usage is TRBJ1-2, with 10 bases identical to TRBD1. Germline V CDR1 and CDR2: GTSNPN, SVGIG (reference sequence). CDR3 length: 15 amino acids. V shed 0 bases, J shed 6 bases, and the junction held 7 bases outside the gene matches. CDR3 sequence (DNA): TGTGCCTGGAGTGTACGTCGACAGGGGGCCGATGGCTACACCTTC. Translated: CAWSVRRQGADGYTF. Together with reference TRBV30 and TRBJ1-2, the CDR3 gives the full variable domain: SQTIHQWPATLVQPVGSPLSLECTVEGTSNPNLYWYRQAAGRGLQLLFYSVGIGQISSEVPQNLSASRPQDRQFILSSKKLLLSDSGFYLCAWSVRRQGADGYTFGSGTRLTVV.

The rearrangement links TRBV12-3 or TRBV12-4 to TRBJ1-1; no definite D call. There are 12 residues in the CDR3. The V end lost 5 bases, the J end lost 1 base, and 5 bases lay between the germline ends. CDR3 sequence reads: CASSQWNTEAFF. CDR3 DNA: TGTGCCAGCAGTCAATGGAACACTGAAGCTTTCTTT.

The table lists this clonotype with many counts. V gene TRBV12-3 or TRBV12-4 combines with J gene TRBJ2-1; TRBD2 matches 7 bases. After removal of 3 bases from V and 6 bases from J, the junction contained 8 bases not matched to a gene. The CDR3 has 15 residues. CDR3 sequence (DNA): TGTGCCAGCAGTTTGGGTGGCGGGAGTCCCAATGAGCAGTTCTTC. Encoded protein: CASSLGGGSPNEQFF.

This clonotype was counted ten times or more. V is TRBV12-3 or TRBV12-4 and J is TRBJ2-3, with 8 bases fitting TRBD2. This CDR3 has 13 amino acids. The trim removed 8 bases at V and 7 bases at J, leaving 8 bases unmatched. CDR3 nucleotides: TGTGCCAGCTCCCGGGGGGGCGTGAATACGCAGTATTTT. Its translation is CASSRGGVNTQYF.

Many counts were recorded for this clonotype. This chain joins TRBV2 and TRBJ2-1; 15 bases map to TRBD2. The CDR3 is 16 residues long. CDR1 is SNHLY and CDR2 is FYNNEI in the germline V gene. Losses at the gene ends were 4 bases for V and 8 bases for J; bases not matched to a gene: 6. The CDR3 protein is CASSVTGLAGGDEQFF. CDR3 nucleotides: TGTGCCAGCAGTGTAACGGGACTAGCGGGAGGTGATGAGCAGTTCTTC.

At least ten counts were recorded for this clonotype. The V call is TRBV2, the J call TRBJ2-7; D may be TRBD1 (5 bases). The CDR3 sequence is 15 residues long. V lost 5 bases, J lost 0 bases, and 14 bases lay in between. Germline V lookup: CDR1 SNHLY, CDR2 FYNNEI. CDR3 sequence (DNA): TGTGCCAGCAGTCCGGCAGGACATCGCTCCTACGAGCAGTACTTC. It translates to CASSPAGHRSYEQYF.

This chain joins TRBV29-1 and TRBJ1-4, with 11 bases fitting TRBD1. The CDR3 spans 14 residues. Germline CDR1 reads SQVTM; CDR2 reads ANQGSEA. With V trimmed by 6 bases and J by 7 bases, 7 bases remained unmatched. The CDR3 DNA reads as TGCAGCGTAGGACAGGGGGCGCGAGGTGAAAAACTGTTTTTT. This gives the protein CSVGQGARGEKLFF.

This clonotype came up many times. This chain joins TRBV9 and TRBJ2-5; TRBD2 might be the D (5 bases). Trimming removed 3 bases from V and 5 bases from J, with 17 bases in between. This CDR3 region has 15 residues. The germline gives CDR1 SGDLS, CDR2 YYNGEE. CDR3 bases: TGTGCCAGCAGCGCCCATTCCCTAGCCGACGAGACCCAGTACTTC. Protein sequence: CASSAHSLADETQYF.

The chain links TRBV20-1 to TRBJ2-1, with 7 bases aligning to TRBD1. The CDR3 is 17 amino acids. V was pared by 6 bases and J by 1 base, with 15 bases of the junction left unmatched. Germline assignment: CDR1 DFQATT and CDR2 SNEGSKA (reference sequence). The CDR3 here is CSASPRQGQISYNEQFF. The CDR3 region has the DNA TGCAGTGCAAGCCCCCGGCAGGGACAGATTTCCTACAATGAGCAGTTCTTC.

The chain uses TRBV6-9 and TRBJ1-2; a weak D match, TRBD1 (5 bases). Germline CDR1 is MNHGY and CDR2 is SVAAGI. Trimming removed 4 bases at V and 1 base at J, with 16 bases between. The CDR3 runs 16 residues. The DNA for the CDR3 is TGTGCCAGCAGTTTCCTTACGGGGCCCGATAACTATGGCTACACCTTC. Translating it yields CASSFLTGPDNYGYTF.

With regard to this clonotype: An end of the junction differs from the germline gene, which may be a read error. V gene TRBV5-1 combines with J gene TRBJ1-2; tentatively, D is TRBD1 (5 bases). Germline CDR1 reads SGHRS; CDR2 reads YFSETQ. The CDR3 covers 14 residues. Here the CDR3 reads CASSTVQGTYGYTF. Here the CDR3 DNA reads TGTGCCAGCAGCACCGTTCAGGGAACCTATGGCTACACCTTC.

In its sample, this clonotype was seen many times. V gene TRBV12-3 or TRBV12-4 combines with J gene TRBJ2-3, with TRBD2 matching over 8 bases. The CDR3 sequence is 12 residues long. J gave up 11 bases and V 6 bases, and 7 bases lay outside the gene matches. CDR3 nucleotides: TGTGCCAGCAGGCAGACTAGCGCGGAGCAGTATTTT. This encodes CASRQTSAEQYF.

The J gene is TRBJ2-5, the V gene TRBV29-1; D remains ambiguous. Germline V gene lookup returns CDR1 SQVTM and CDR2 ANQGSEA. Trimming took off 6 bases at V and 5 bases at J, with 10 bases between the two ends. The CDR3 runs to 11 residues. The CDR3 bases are TGCAGCGTAGCCCATTTGGAGACCCAGTACTTC. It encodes CSVAHLETQYF. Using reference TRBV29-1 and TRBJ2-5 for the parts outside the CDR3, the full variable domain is SAVISQKPSRDICQRGTSLTIQCQVDSQVTMMFWYRQQPGQSLTLIATANQGSEATYESGFVIDKFPISRPNLTFSTLTVSNMSPEDSSIYLCSVAHLETQYFGPGTRLLVL.